This T cell receptor beta chain stems from a study of human T cells and chemical hapten exposure. As for time point: patch test 2, 6 weeks after DPC sensitization. Treatment here: therapeutic diphenylcyclopropenone sensitization with weekly scalp DPC. This clonotype was detected ten times or more. CDR3 length equals 14 residues. Germline CDR1 SGHVS, CDR2 FQNEAQ. V lost 2 bases to trimming and J lost 1 base; unmatched junction nucleotides: 0. TCRdb reprocessed the RACE reads with MiXCR, giving one entry per CDR3 protein. Among about 78,000 distinct CDR3 sequences listed, 8.5% were seen once. The chain recombines TRBV7-8 with TRBJ1-1, with 8 bases identical to TRBD1. Specimen: whole blood, collected in connection with sensitization to the hapten diphenylcyclopropenone (DPC). The sequence was obtained from a woman aged 50 to 65 with alopecia areata. Some clones in this sample may be carry-over from other donors' samples. In DNA form, the CDR3 reads TGTGCCAGCAGCTTACAGGGGGCGAACACTGAAGCTTTCTTT. It is translated as CASSLQGANTEAFF.